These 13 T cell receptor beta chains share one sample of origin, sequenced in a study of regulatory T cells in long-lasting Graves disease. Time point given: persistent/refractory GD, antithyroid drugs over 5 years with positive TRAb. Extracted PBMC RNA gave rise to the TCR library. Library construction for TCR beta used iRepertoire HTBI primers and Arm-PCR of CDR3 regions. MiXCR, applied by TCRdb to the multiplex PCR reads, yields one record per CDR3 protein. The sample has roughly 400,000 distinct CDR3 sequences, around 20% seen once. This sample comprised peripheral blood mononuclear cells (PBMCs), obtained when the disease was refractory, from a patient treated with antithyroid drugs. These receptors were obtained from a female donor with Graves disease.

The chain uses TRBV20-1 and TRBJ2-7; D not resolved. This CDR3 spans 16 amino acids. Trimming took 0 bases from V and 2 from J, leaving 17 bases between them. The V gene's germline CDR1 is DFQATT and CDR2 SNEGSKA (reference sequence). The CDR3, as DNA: TGCAGTGCTAGAGATCTTGCAGGCGATAAAACCTACGAGCAGTACTTC. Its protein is CSARDLAGDKTYEQYF.

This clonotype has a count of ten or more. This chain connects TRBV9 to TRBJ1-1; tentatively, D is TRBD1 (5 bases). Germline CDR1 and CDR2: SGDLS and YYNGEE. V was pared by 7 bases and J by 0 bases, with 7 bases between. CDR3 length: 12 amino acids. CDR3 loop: CASRGLNTEAFF. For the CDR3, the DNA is TGTGCCAGCCGGGGGTTGAACACTGAAGCTTTCTTT.

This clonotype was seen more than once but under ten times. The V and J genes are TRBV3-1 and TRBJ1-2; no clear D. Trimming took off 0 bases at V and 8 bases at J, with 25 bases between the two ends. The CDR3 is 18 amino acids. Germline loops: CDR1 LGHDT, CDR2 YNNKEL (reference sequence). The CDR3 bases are TGTGCCAGCAGCCAAGATCTACCTCGGCACTCCTGGATGGAGGGCTACACCTTC. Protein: CASSQDLPRHSWMEGYTF.

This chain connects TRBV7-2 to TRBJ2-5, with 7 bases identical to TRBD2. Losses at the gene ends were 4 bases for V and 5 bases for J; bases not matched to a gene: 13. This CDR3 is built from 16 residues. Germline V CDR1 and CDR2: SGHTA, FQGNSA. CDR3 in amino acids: CASSSRQSMGGETQYF. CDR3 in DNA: TGTGCCAGCAGCTCCCGCCAGTCAATGGGGGGGGAGACCCAGTACTTC.

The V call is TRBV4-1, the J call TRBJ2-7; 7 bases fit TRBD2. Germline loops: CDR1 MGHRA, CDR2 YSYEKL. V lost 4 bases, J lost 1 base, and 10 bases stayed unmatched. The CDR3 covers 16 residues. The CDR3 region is CASSPRDREESYEQYF. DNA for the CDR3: TGCGCCAGCAGCCCCCGCGATCGGGAGGAGTCCTACGAGCAGTACTTC.

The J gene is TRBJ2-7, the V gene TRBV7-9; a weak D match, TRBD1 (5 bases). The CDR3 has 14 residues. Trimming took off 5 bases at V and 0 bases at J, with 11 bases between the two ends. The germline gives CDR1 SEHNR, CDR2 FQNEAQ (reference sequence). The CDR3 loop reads CASSDQGSSYEQYF. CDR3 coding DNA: TGTGCCAGCAGCGATCAGGGTTCCTCCTACGAGCAGTACTTC.

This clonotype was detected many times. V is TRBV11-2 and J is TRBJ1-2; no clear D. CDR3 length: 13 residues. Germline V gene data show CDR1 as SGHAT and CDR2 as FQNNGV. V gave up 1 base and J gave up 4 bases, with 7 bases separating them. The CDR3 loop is CASSLGQLYGYTF. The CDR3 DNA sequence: TGTGCCAGCAGCTTAGGGCAGCTCTATGGCTACACCTTC.

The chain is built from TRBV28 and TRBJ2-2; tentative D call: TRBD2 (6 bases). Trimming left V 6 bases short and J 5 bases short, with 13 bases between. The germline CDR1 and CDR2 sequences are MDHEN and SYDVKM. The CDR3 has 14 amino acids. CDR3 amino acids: CASSPSGRTGELFF. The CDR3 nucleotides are TGTGCCAGCAGCCCCTCCGGGAGAACCGGGGAGCTGTTTTTT.

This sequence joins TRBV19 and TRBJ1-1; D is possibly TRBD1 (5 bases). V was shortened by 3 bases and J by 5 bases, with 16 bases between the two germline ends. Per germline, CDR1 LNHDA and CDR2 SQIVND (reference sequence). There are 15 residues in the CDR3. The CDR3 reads CASSIEPQGWTEAFF. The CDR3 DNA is TGTGCCAGTAGTATCGAACCCCAGGGTTGGACTGAAGCTTTCTTT.

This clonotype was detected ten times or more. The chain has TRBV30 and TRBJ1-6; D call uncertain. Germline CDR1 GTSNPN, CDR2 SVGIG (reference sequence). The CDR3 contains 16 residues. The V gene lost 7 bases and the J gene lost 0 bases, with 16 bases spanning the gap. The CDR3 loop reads CASAWTESSYNSPLHF. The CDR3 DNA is TGTGCCTCGGCCTGGACGGAGAGCTCCTATAATTCACCCCTCCACTTT.

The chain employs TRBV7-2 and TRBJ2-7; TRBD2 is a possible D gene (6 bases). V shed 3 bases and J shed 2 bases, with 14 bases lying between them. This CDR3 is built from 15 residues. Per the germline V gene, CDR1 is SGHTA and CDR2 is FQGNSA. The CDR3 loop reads CASSFSQAGAYEQYF. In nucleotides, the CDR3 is TGTGCCAGCAGCTTTTCGCAAGCGGGTGCCTACGAGCAGTACTTC.

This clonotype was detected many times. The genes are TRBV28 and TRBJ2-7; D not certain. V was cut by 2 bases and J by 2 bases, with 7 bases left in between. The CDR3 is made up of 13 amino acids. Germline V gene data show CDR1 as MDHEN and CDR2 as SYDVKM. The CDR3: CASSLGVTYEQYF. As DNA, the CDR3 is TGTGCCAGCAGTTTAGGTGTGACCTACGAGCAGTACTTC.

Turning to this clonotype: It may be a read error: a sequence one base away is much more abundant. The DNA for the CDR3 is TGCAGTGCTGCCCCCTTAATGACAGGGACTGATGAAAAACTGTTTTTT. Protein: CSAAPLMTGTDEKLFF. The chain uses TRBV20-1 and TRBJ1-4, with 7 bases that match TRBD1. Per the germline V gene, CDR1 is DFQATT and CDR2 is SNEGSKA (reference sequence). The CDR3 loop spans 16 amino acids. The V segment lost 5 bases and the J segment 6 bases; nucleotides outside the gene matches: 15.